The entry that follows covers one TCR beta chain sequence. Its antigen remains unidentified. TCRdb itself ran the 5' RACE reads through MiXCR, one entry per CDR3 protein. The repertoire holds 250,000 to 300,000 distinct CDR3 sequences, with under 20% as singletons. The data were obtained in a study of T-cell memory formation after mild COVID-19. The wider study: TCR clusters were largely donor specific.

The study's findings and limits: In second-wave clones peaking day 37, SARS-CoV-2 specificity remained unconfirmed. Those CD4+ clones that contracted were mainly in CM and EM (CD8+ ones in EMRA).

V lost 2 bases to trimming and J lost 5 bases, with 1 base between them. CDR3 length: 11 amino acids. Germline V gene data show CDR1 as SGHRS and CDR2 as YFSETQ. This sequence originates from a man younger than 35 who had mild COVID-19 (a few samples of this study predate the infection). Cell type and time point are not known. The specimen sequenced was PBMCs or a T cell subset sorted from them (not recorded which). The chain has TRBV5-1 and TRBJ1-4; no clear D. The CDR3 DNA reads TGCGCCAGCAGCTTCAATGAAAAACTGTTTTTT. Translating gives CASSFNEKLFF.